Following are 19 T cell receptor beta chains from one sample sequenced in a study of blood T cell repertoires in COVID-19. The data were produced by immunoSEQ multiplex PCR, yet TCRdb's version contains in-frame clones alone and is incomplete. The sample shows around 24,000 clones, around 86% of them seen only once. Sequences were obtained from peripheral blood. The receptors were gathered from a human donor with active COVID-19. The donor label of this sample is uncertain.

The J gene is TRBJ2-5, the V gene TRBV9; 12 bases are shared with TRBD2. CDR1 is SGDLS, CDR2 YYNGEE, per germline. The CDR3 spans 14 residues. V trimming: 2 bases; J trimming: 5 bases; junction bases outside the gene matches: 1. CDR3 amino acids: CASSVLAGGETQYF. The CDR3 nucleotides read TGTGCCAGCAGCGTTCTAGCGGGAGGGGAGACCCAGTACTTC.

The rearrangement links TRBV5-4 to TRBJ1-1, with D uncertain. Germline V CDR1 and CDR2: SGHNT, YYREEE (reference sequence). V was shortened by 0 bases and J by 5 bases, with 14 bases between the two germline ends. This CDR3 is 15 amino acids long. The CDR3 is CASSLDLVRETEAFF. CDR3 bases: TGTGCCAGCAGCTTGGACCTGGTGAGGGAGACTGAAGCTTTCTTT.

DNA of the CDR3: TGTGCCAGCAGCTTCTTGACAGGGAGTAAGAACTATGGCTACACCTTC. Residues: CASSFLTGSKNYGYTF. The chain joins TRBV11-1 to TRBJ1-2, with 7 positions matching TRBD1. Germline trimming cut 3 bases from V and 2 bases from J; bases unmatched to any gene: 9. Germline V gene sequence: CDR1 SGHAT, CDR2 FQDESV (reference sequence). The length of the CDR3 is 16 residues.

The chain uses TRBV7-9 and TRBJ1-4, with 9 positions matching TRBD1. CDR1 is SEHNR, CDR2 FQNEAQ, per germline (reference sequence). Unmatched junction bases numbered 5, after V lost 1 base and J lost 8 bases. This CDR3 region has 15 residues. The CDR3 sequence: CASSLGDRVEEKLFF. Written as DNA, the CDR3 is TGTGCCAGCAGCTTAGGGGACAGGGTTGAGGAAAAACTGTTTTTT.

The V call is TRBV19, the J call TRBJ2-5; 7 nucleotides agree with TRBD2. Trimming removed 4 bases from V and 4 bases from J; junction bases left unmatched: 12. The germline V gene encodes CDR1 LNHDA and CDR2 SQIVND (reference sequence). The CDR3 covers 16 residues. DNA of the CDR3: TGTGCCAGTAGTACCCTGGGGGAGGGAGAAGTAGAGACCCAGTACTTC. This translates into CASSTLGEGEVETQYF.

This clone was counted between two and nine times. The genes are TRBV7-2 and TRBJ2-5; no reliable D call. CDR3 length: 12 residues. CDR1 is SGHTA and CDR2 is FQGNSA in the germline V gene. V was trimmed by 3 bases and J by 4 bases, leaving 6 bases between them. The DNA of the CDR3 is TGTGCCAGCAGCTTCAACTCAGAGACCCAGTACTTC. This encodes CASSFNSETQYF. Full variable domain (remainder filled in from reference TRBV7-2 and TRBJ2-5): GAGVSQSPSNKVTEKGKDVELRCDPISGHTALYWYRQSLGQGLEFLIYFQGNSAPDKSGLPSDRFSAERTGGSVSTLTIQRTQQEDSAVYLCASSFNSETQYFGPGTRLLVL.

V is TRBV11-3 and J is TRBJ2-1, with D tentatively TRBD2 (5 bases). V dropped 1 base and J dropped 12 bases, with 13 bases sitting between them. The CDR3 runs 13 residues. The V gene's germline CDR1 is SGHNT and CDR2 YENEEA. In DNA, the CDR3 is TGTGCCAGCAGCTTAGCGCCCGCCGGAGGGCAGTTCTTC. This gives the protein CASSLAPAGGQFF.

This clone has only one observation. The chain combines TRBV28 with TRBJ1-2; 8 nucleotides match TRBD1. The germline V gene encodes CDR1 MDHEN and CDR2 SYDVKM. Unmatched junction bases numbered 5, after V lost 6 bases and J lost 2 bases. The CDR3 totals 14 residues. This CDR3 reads CASSIGQGNYGYTF. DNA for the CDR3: TGTGCCAGCAGCATCGGACAGGGCAACTATGGCTACACCTTC.

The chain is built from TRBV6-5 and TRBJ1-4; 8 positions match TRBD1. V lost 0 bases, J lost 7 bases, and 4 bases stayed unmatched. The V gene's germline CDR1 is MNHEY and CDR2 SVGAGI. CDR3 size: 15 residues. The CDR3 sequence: CASSYSPGTGEKLFF. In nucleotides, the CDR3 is TGTGCCAGCAGTTACTCCCCTGGGACAGGTGAAAAACTGTTTTTT.

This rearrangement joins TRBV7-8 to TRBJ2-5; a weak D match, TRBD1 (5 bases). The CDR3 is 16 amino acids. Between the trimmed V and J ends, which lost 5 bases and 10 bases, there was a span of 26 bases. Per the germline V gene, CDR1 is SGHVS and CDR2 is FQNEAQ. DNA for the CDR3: TGTGCCAGCAGCCGGGCAGGTACAACAGGCCGTTGGGACCAGTACTTC. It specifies CASSRAGTTGRWDQYF.

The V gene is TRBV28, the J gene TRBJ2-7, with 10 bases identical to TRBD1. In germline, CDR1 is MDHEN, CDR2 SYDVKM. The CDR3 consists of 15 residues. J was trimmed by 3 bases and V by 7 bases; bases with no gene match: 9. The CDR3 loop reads CASMIPGQGLYEQYF. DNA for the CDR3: TGTGCCAGCATGATACCGGGACAGGGGCTCTACGAGCAGTACTTC.

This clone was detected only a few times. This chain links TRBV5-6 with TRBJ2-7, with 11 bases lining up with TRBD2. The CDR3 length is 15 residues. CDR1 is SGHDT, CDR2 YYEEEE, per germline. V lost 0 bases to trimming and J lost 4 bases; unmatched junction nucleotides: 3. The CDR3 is CASSLGLAGGYEQYF. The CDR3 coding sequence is TGTGCCAGCAGCTTGGGGCTAGCGGGGGGTTACGAGCAGTACTTC. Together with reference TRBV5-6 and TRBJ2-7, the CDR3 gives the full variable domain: DAGVTQSPTHLIKTRGQQVTLRCSPKSGHDTVSWYQQALGQGPQFIFQYYEEEERQRGNFPDRFSGHQFPNYSSELNVNALLLGDSALYLCASSLGLAGGYEQYFGPGTRLTVT.

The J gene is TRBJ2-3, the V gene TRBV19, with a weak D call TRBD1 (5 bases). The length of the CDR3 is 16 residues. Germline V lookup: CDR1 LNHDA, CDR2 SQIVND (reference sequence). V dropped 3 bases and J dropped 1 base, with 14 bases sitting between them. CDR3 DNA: TGTGCCAGTAGTATGGGGCTCTCGCGGCGCACAGATACGCAGTATTTT. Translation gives CASSMGLSRRTDTQYF.

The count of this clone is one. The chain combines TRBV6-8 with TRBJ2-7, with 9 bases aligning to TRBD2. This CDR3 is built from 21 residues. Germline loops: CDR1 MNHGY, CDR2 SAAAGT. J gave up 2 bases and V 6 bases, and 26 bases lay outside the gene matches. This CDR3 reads CASSPQRVWGIALAGTYEQYF. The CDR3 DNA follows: TGTGCCAGCAGCCCTCAAAGGGTTTGGGGGATCGCACTAGCGGGTACCTACGAGCAGTACTTC.

Written as DNA, the CDR3 is TGTGCCAGCAGCCCGGGGGGGTTCAGGAACGAGCAGTACTTC. It encodes CASSPGGFRNEQYF. V and J are TRBV7-3 and TRBJ2-7, with 8 bases lining up with TRBD2. Looked up from germline, CDR1 is SGHTA and CDR2 is FQGTGA. The CDR3 runs 14 residues. The V and J ends lost 5 bases and 5 bases, in that order; junction bases with no gene match: 8.

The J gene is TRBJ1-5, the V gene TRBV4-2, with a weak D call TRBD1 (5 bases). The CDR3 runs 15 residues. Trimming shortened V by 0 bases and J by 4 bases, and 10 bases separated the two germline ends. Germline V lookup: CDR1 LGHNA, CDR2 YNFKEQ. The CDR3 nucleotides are TGTGCCAGCAGCCAAGATGCGGGGCTTAATCAGCCCCAGCATTTT. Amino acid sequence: CASSQDAGLNQPQHF.

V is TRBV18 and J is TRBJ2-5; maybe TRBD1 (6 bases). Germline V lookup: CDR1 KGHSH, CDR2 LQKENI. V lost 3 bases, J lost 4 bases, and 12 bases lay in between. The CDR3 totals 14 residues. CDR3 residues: CASSPENRVETQYF. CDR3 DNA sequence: TGTGCCAGCTCACCGGAAAACAGGGTAGAGACCCAGTACTTC. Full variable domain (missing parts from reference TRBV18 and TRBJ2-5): NAGVMQNPRHLVRRRGQEARLRCSPMKGHSHVYWYRQLPEEGLKFMVYLQKENIIDESGMPKERFSAEFPKEGPSILRIQQVVRGDSAAYFCASSPENRVETQYFGPGTRLLVL.

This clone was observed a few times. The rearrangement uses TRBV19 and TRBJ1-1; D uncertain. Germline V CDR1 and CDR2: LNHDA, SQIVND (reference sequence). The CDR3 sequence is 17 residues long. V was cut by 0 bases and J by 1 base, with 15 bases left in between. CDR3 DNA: TGTGCCAGTAGTATAGATCGATACGGTCAGCGGAACACTGAAGCTTTCTTT. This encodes CASSIDRYGQRNTEAFF. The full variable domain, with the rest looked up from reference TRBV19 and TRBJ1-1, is DGGITQSPKYLFRKEGQNVTLSCEQNLNHDAMYWYRQDPGQGLRLIYYSQIVNDFQKGDIAEGYSVSREKKESFPLTVTSAQKNPTAFYLCASSIDRYGQRNTEAFFGQGTRLTVV.

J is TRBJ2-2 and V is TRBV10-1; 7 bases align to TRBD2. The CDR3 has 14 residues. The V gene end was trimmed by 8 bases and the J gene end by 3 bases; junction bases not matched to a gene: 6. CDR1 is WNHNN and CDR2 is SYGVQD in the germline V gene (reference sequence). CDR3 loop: CASRTSSDTGELFF. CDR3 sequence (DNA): TGCGCCAGCCGGACTAGTAGCGACACCGGGGAGCTGTTTTTT.